A single sample gave rise to the 27 T cell receptor beta chains below, sequenced in a study of cytomegalovirus exposure and HLA in healthy donors. Use of 60 Vbeta and 13 Jbeta primers characterized the PCR. Clones were sequenced by immunoSEQ multiplex PCR, and TCRdb holds only the in-frame ones, with some missing. The sample data list about 52,000 clones. Source material: PBMCs. The receptor source for this set is a woman aged 60-75 years in good health and CMV-seropositive.

This clone is labeled medium-sized (0.01 to 0.1%) based on frequency. The chain uses TRBV5-1 and TRBJ1-1; 8 bases fit TRBD1. The ends lost 4 bases at V and 3 bases at J; junction bases unmatched: 5. Germline loops: CDR1 SGHRS, CDR2 YFSETQ. The CDR3 is 14 amino acids. Written as DNA, the CDR3 is TGCGCCAGCAGCCCGCCGACAGGGGACACTGAAGCTTTCTTT. Amino acids: CASSPPTGDTEAFF.

To note about this clone: One junction end disagrees with the germline gene, perhaps due to a read error. The chain couples TRBV7-7 to TRBJ2-5; D ambiguous. This CDR3 region has 14 residues. Per the germline V gene, CDR1 is SSHAT and CDR2 is FNYEAQ (reference sequence). The CDR3 coding sequence is TGTGCTAGCAGCTTGTCCGTACTCCAAGAGACCCAGTACTTC. Its protein is CASSLSVLQETQYF.

The rearrangement links TRBV9 to TRBJ1-4; D may be TRBD1 (5 bases). Germline lookup yields CDR1 SGDLS and CDR2 YYNGEE. CDR3 length equals 17 residues. Trimming took 0 bases from V and 3 from J, leaving 15 bases between them. The CDR3 sequence: CASSVDDRGGSNEKLFF. DNA for the CDR3: TGTGCCAGCAGCGTAGACGACAGAGGAGGGTCTAATGAAAAACTGTTTTTT.

V gene TRBV18 combines with J gene TRBJ2-7, with D hard to call. Looked up from germline, CDR1 is KGHSH and CDR2 is LQKENI. There are 14 residues in the CDR3. Trimming took 3 bases from V and 2 from J, leaving 11 bases between them. The CDR3: CASSPPTSAYEQYF. Here the CDR3 DNA reads TGTGCCAGCTCACCCCCGACATCTGCCTACGAGCAGTACTTC.

The chain combines TRBV28 with TRBJ1-2; 9 bases fit TRBD1. The CDR3 is 14 residues long. The J segment lost 1 base and the V segment lost 6 bases, leaving 3 bases of the junction unmatched. Looked up from germline, CDR1 is MDHEN and CDR2 is SYDVKM. The CDR3 DNA is TGTGCCAGCAGAGGACAGGGGATTAACTATGGCTACACCTTC. It specifies CASRGQGINYGYTF.

The chain links TRBV4-1 to TRBJ1-4, with 8 bases aligning to TRBD1. CDR1 is MGHRA and CDR2 is YSYEKL in the germline V gene. The CDR3 sequence is 16 residues long. The V gene end was trimmed by 3 bases and the J gene end by 8 bases; junction bases not matched to a gene: 11. The CDR3 loop is CASSQAGQGEWEKLFF. The CDR3 DNA reads as TGCGCCAGCAGCCAGGCAGGACAGGGAGAGTGGGAAAAACTGTTTTTT.

CDR3 in DNA: TGCGCCAGCAGCTTGGTAAGGGGCGAGGAGACCCAGTACTTC. As protein: CASSLVRGEETQYF. This chain joins TRBV5-1 and TRBJ2-5; a possible D gene is TRBD1 (5 bases). The CDR3 is 14 residues long. From germline, CDR1 is SGHRS and CDR2 YFSETQ. Trimming took off 0 bases at V and 5 bases at J, with 11 bases between the two ends.

The rearrangement links TRBV9 to TRBJ1-2; possible D gene TRBD1, 5 bases. The CDR3 length is 15 residues. Germline V lookup: CDR1 SGDLS, CDR2 YYNGEE. Trimming removed 2 bases from V and 6 bases from J, with 17 bases in between. CDR3 sequence: CASSVGKGDYHGYTF. The DNA of the CDR3 is TGTGCCAGCAGCGTCGGGAAAGGGGACTATCATGGCTACACCTTC. Full variable domain (rest looked up from reference TRBV9 and TRBJ1-2): DSGVTQTPKHLITATGQRVTLRCSPRSGDLSVYWYQQSLDQGLQFLIQYYNGEERAKGNILERFSAQQFPDLHSELNLSSLELGDSALYFCASSVGKGDYHGYTFGSGTRLTVV.

The chain has TRBV19 and TRBJ1-6; tentative D call: TRBD1 (6 bases). This CDR3 contains 17 residues. Trimming cost V 6 bases and J 9 bases, with 24 bases left between them. CDR1 is LNHDA, CDR2 SQIVND, per germline (reference sequence). DNA of the CDR3: TGTGCCAGTAGACCTGACAGGACCCTTGGCCAAATTTCACCCCTCCACTTT. Protein product: CASRPDRTLGQISPLHF. Drawing the rest from reference TRBV19 and TRBJ1-6, the complete variable domain is DGGITQSPKYLFRKEGQNVTLSCEQNLNHDAMYWYRQDPGQGLRLIYYSQIVNDFQKGDIAEGYSVSREKKESFPLTVTSAQKNPTAFYLCASRPDRTLGQISPLHFGNGTRLTVT.

This chain connects TRBV5-4 to TRBJ2-2; 10 nucleotides align to TRBD1. The CDR3 runs to 18 residues. J gave up 4 bases and V 0 bases, and 9 bases lay outside the gene matches. The germline V gene encodes CDR1 SGHNT and CDR2 YYREEE (reference sequence). The CDR3 sequence: CASSLGGGGTGVTGELFF. CDR3 nucleotide sequence: TGTGCCAGCAGCTTGGGGGGCGGTGGGACAGGGGTCACCGGGGAGCTGTTTTTT. Together with reference TRBV5-4 and TRBJ2-2, the CDR3 gives the full variable domain: ETGVTQSPTHLIKTRGQQVTLRCSSQSGHNTVSWYQQALGQGPQFIFQYYREEENGRGNFPPRFSGLQFPNYSSELNVNALELDDSALYLCASSLGGGGTGVTGELFFGEGSRLTVL.

V usage is TRBV10-1 and J usage is TRBJ2-5; 15 positions match TRBD2. After removal of 2 bases from V and 5 bases from J, the junction contained 6 bases not matched to a gene. From germline, CDR1 is WNHNN and CDR2 SYGVQD (reference sequence). The CDR3 is 17 residues long. The CDR3 DNA is TGCGCCAGCAGTGAGCGGACTAGCGGGGGGGCGCGGGAGACCCAGTACTTC. Its protein is CASSERTSGGARETQYF.

The CDR3 is CASILGDRGNSPLHF. Here the CDR3 DNA reads TGTGCCAGCATCCTGGGGGACAGGGGTAATTCACCCCTCCACTTT. The V gene is TRBV28, the J gene TRBJ1-6; 10 nucleotides align to TRBD1. Germline V lookup: CDR1 MDHEN, CDR2 SYDVKM. The CDR3 contains 15 residues. V shed 7 bases and J 6 bases; nucleotides not matched to a gene: 6.

The chain uses TRBV7-9 and TRBJ1-1; D unresolved. Trimming stripped 1 base from V and 4 bases from J, with 4 bases between. This CDR3 spans 12 amino acids. In germline, CDR1 is SEHNR, CDR2 FQNEAQ (reference sequence). As DNA, the CDR3 is TGTGCCAGCAGCTTAGTGAGCACTGAAGCTTTCTTT. The encoded protein is CASSLVSTEAFF.

J is TRBJ1-6 and V is TRBV5-1; TRBD1 matches at 8 bases. Germline V CDR1 and CDR2: SGHRS, YFSETQ. The V gene end was trimmed by 4 bases and the J gene end by 7 bases; junction bases not matched to a gene: 10. The CDR3 contains 16 residues. CDR3 DNA sequence: TGCGCCAGCAGCCCGACTCAGGGGGCTGGAAATTCACCCCTCCACTTT. Translating gives CASSPTQGAGNSPLHF.

The V gene is TRBV19, the J gene TRBJ2-7; D may be TRBD2 (5 bases). Per the germline V gene, CDR1 is LNHDA and CDR2 is SQIVND (reference sequence). Trimming removed 4 bases from V and 4 bases from J, with 11 bases in between. This CDR3 comprises 13 residues. For the CDR3, the DNA is TGTGCCAGTAGTAAGGCCCCGGGGTACGAGCAGTACTTC. The encoded protein is CASSKAPGYEQYF.

This chain joins TRBV2 and TRBJ1-1; D perhaps matches TRBD1 (5 bases). Trimming removed 7 bases at V and 5 bases at J, with 11 bases between. Germline CDR1 SNHLY, CDR2 FYNNEI. The CDR3 consists of 12 residues. This CDR3 reads CASTGQVTEAFF. CDR3 nucleotides: TGTGCCAGCACAGGGCAGGTGACTGAAGCTTTCTTT.

The rearrangement links TRBV19 to TRBJ1-1; D perhaps matches TRBD1 (6 bases). Per germline, CDR1 LNHDA and CDR2 SQIVND (reference sequence). Trimming took 4 bases from V and 4 from J, leaving 13 bases between them. The CDR3 totals 14 residues. CDR3 DNA: TGTGCCAGTAGTAAAGTACAGGGTAGCACTGAAGCTTTCTTT. Translated: CASSKVQGSTEAFF.

The chain links TRBV7-6 to TRBJ2-1; D perhaps matches TRBD1 (6 bases). Germline-derived CDR1 and CDR2 are SGHVS and FNYEAQ. The CDR3 has 13 amino acids. V was shortened by 6 bases and J by 10 bases, with 16 bases between the two germline ends. For the CDR3, the DNA is TGTGCCAGCAGTTTACAGGGTGTCGAGGAGCAGTTCTTC. It codes for CASSLQGVEEQFF. Variable domain in full (rest from reference TRBV7-6 and TRBJ2-1): GAGVSQSPRYKVTKRGQDVALRCDPISGHVSLYWYRQALGQGPEFLTYFNYEAQQDKSGLPNDRFSAERPEGSISTLTIQRTEQRDSAMYRCASSLQGVEEQFFGPGTRLTVL.

The chain combines TRBV5-1 with TRBJ1-1; 12 bases agree with TRBD1. The CDR3 consists of 16 residues. Germline V gene data show CDR1 as SGHRS and CDR2 as YFSETQ. The junction had 7 bases not matched to a gene; V was cut back by 4 bases and J by 3 bases. CDR3 protein: CASSGTGGAWDTEAFF. In DNA form, the CDR3 reads TGCGCCAGCAGCGGGACAGGGGGCGCTTGGGACACTGAAGCTTTCTTT.

V and J are TRBV19 and TRBJ1-5, with a possible D match to TRBD1 (5 bases). CDR3 length: 15 amino acids. CDR1 and CDR2 from the germline V gene are LNHDA and SQIVND (reference sequence). Trimming stripped 6 bases from V and 0 bases from J, with 12 bases between. The chain's CDR3 is CASRTGGYSNQPQHF. CDR3 DNA sequence: TGTGCCAGTAGGACCGGGGGTTATAGCAATCAGCCCCAGCATTTT.

The chain is built from TRBV18 and TRBJ2-7; a weak D match, TRBD1 (6 bases). Deletions cut 3 bases from V and 3 bases from J, with 9 bases between. This CDR3 is built from 13 residues. Germline V gene lookup returns CDR1 KGHSH and CDR2 LQKENI. For the CDR3, the DNA is TGTGCCAGCTCACCTGGACAGAACTACGAGCAGTACTTC. As protein: CASSPGQNYEQYF.

V usage is TRBV2 and J usage is TRBJ2-5; D may be TRBD1 (5 bases). The germline V and J ends were trimmed by 2 bases and 2 bases, with 15 bases remaining between them. The CDR3 is 16 amino acids. Germline CDR1 and CDR2: SNHLY and FYNNEI. CDR3 residues: CASSEIGQVLQETQYF. CDR3 bases: TGTGCCAGCAGTGAAATCGGACAAGTCTTACAAGAGACCCAGTACTTC.

The rearrangement links TRBV5-6 to TRBJ2-6; D remains ambiguous. V was shortened by 5 bases and J by 2 bases, with 5 bases between the two germline ends. Looked up from germline, CDR1 is SGHDT and CDR2 is YYEEEE. The CDR3 length is 13 residues. Here the CDR3 reads CASSFTGANVLTF. The CDR3 DNA is TGTGCCAGCAGTTTTACTGGGGCCAACGTCCTGACTTTC. Together with reference TRBV5-6 and TRBJ2-6, the CDR3 gives the full variable domain: DAGVTQSPTHLIKTRGQQVTLRCSPKSGHDTVSWYQQALGQGPQFIFQYYEEEERQRGNFPDRFSGHQFPNYSSELNVNALLLGDSALYLCASSFTGANVLTFGAGSRLTVL.

The chain links TRBV5-1 to TRBJ1-1; D gene ambiguous. In germline, CDR1 is SGHRS, CDR2 YFSETQ. This CDR3 is 14 amino acids long. Deletions cut 0 bases from V and 2 bases from J, with 8 bases between. This CDR3 reads CASSLEPVNTEAFF. CDR3 sequence (DNA): TGCGCCAGCAGCTTGGAGCCGGTTAACACTGAAGCTTTCTTT.

The rearrangement links TRBV5-1 to TRBJ2-2; D is possibly TRBD1 (5 bases). CDR1 and CDR2 from the germline V gene are SGHRS and YFSETQ. V shed 0 bases and J shed 6 bases, with 12 bases lying between them. CDR3 length: 15 residues. Here the CDR3 DNA reads TGCGCCAGCAGCTTGGCGGCAGGGATGGCCGGGGAGCTGTTTTTT. This gives the protein CASSLAAGMAGELFF.

In DNA form, the CDR3 reads TGTGCCAGCAGTGAAGCGCTTCGGCAGGGGGCTACCTACGAGCAGTACTTC. Protein product: CASSEALRQGATYEQYF. The chain is built from TRBV2 and TRBJ2-7, with 8 bases aligning to TRBD1. The CDR3 length is 17 residues. Germline V CDR1 and CDR2: SNHLY, FYNNEI. The trim removed 0 bases at V and 2 bases at J, leaving 9 bases unmatched.

V is TRBV19 and J is TRBJ1-1; 9 positions match TRBD1. Germline V CDR1 and CDR2: LNHDA, SQIVND (reference sequence). The V and J ends lost 5 bases and 4 bases, in that order; junction bases with no gene match: 8. This CDR3 spans 15 amino acids. The CDR3 here is CASSFLGQGVTEAFF. Here the CDR3 DNA reads TGTGCCAGTAGTTTCCTGGGACAGGGAGTCACTGAAGCTTTCTTT.